A single sample gave rise to the 32 T cell receptor beta chains below, sequenced in a study of T cell repertoires in cytomegalovirus infection. TCRdb re-called the reads with MiXCR, one entry per CDR3 protein. The sample holds about 360,000 distinct CDR3 sequences, about a sixth seen once. The sample consisted of PBMCs. The receptors here all came from a human donor in good health (CMV status not recorded). Some clones in this sample may be carry-over from other donors' samples.

A note on this clonotype: Sequence at one end of the junction differs from germline and may be a read error. The J gene is TRBJ1-1, the V gene TRBV10-3, with 7 bases aligning to TRBD1. This CDR3 comprises 12 residues. In germline, CDR1 is ENHRY, CDR2 SYGVKD. This CDR3 reads CAISDGTVRSEF. In nucleotides, the CDR3 is TGTGCCATCAGCGATGGGACAGTGCGATCGGAATTT.

This chain uses TRBV7-9 with TRBJ2-5; D might be TRBD2 (6 bases). The CDR3 is made up of 16 amino acids. Trimming took 5 bases from V and 0 from J, leaving 16 bases between them. In germline, CDR1 is SEHNR, CDR2 FQNEAQ (reference sequence). CDR3 residues: CASSLGTFLYQETQYF. CDR3 nucleotide sequence: TGTGCCAGCAGCCTGGGGACTTTTTTGTACCAAGAGACCCAGTACTTC.

The V gene is TRBV6-2 or TRBV6-3, the J gene TRBJ1-5, with a weak D call TRBD1 (5 bases). Between the trimmed V and J ends, which lost 8 bases and 0 bases, there was a span of 17 bases. This CDR3 has 16 amino acids. Per germline, CDR1 MNHEY and CDR2 SVGEGT. The CDR3 protein is CASDRGSLYSNQPQHF. CDR3 DNA: TGTGCCAGCGATAGGGGCTCCCTCTATAGCAATCAGCCCCAGCATTTT.

This chain connects TRBV5-6 to TRBJ2-3; D is undetermined. The CDR3 has 13 residues. Germline loops: CDR1 SGHDT, CDR2 YYEEEE. V was cut by 0 bases and J by 4 bases, with 6 bases left in between. CDR3 in amino acids: CASSLDAADTQYF. CDR3 DNA: TGTGCCAGCAGCTTGGACGCCGCAGATACGCAGTATTTT.

This clonotype was picked up a small number of times. The chain recombines TRBV7-2 with TRBJ2-7; 7 bases fit TRBD2. The CDR3 spans 16 residues. J was trimmed by 10 bases and V by 1 base; bases with no gene match: 16. Germline V gives CDR1 SGHTA, CDR2 FQGNSA. CDR3 residues: CASSLGRSGGLTKQYF. In nucleotides, the CDR3 is TGTGCCAGCAGCTTAGGTCGTTCGGGAGGCCTAACGAAACAGTACTTC.

The sample holds many counts of this clonotype. The chain employs TRBV7-2 and TRBJ1-5; D not resolved. This CDR3 contains 14 residues. V was pared by 4 bases and J by 1 base, with 8 bases between. Germline V gene sequence: CDR1 SGHTA, CDR2 FQGNSA. The CDR3 DNA is TGTGCCAGCAGCTGGGTGGCGAGCAATCAGCCCCAGCATTTT. Protein product: CASSWVASNQPQHF.

The J gene is TRBJ2-3, the V gene TRBV25-1; a possible D gene is TRBD1 (5 bases). Trimming removed 4 bases from V and 7 bases from J, with 9 bases in between. This CDR3 region has 12 residues. Germline V gene data show CDR1 as MGHDK and CDR2 as SYGVNS. DNA for the CDR3: TGTGCCAGCAGTGCAGGGATGTATACGCAGTATTTT. This encodes CASSAGMYTQYF.

The chain joins TRBV7-7 to TRBJ2-3, with D perhaps TRBD1 or TRBD2 (5 bases each). CDR1 is SSHAT, CDR2 FNYEAQ, per germline (reference sequence). V lost 1 base and J lost 4, with 12 bases in between. The CDR3 sequence is 15 residues long. The CDR3 loop is CASSLEPGQADTQYF. The DNA for the CDR3 is TGTGCCAGCAGCTTAGAGCCGGGGCAGGCAGATACGCAGTATTTT. Full variable domain (outside the CDR3, taken from reference TRBV7-7 and TRBJ2-3): GAGVSQSPRYKVTKRGQDVTLRCDPISSHATLYWYQQALGQGPEFLTYFNYEAQPDKSGLPSDRFSAERPEGSISTLTIQRTEQRDSAMYRCASSLEPGQADTQYFGPGTRLTVL.

In this sample, this clonotype turned up a few times. A much larger clone differs from this one at a single base, so this may be a read error. The rearrangement joins TRBV7-9 to TRBJ2-7; tentative D call: TRBD1 (5 bases). The V end lost 1 base, the J end lost 3 bases, and 7 bases lay between the germline ends. The CDR3 loop spans 13 amino acids. Germline lookup yields CDR1 SEHNR and CDR2 FQNEAQ (reference sequence). The CDR3, as DNA: TGTGCCAGCAGCTTAGGACAGATCTACGAGCAGTACTTC. It specifies CASSLGQIYEQYF.

The rearrangement links TRBV6-6 to TRBJ2-1; 9 bases line up with TRBD2. The CDR3 length is 16 residues. Unmatched junction bases numbered 6, after V lost 2 bases and J lost 4 bases. CDR1 is MNHNY, CDR2 SVGAGI, per germline (reference sequence). The CDR3 protein is CASSYEASGVYNEQFF. CDR3 DNA sequence: TGTGCCAGCAGTTACGAGGCTAGCGGGGTATACAATGAGCAGTTCTTC.

In this sample, this clonotype turned up a few times. The chain couples TRBV5-6 to TRBJ2-1, with 12 bases matching TRBD2. J was trimmed by 4 bases and V by 4 bases; bases with no gene match: 6. In germline, CDR1 is SGHDT, CDR2 YYEEEE. The CDR3 runs 16 residues. CDR3 nucleotides: TGTGCCAGCAGCATCACAACTAGCGGGGGGTACAATGAGCAGTTCTTC. It specifies CASSITTSGGYNEQFF.

This clonotype was recorded many times. The chain carries TRBV7-8 and TRBJ2-1; possibly TRBD2 for D (6 bases). In germline, CDR1 is SGHVS, CDR2 FQNEAQ. V lost 1 base and J lost 4, with 14 bases in between. CDR3 size: 16 residues. CDR3 bases: TGTGCCAGCAGCTTAGTTTCCGGGAGAGAATACAATGAGCAGTTCTTC. Amino acid sequence: CASSLVSGREYNEQFF.

This clonotype was recorded a few times. The rearrangement links TRBV29-1 to TRBJ1-2; D possibly corresponds to TRBD1 (6 bases). The germline gives CDR1 SQVTM, CDR2 ANQGSEA. This CDR3 comprises 11 residues. V lost 8 bases, J lost 7 bases, and 14 bases lay in between. The CDR3 loop is CSSTGSAGYTF. CDR3 bases: TGCAGCTCCACAGGGTCGGCTGGCTACACCTTC.

This clonotype was seen at least ten times. The CDR3 loop is CASSLATRGGANVLTF. In DNA, the CDR3 is TGCGCCAGCAGCTTGGCCACTAGGGGAGGGGCCAACGTCCTGACTTTC. The V and J genes are TRBV5-1 and TRBJ2-6, with D perhaps assigned TRBD1 or TRBD2 (5 bases each). The germline V gene encodes CDR1 SGHRS and CDR2 YFSETQ. This CDR3 is 16 amino acids long. V was trimmed by 0 bases and J by 4 bases, leaving 11 bases between them.

This clonotype was detected a few times. The rearrangement links TRBV2 to TRBJ1-1, with 8 bases matching TRBD1. The CDR3 is made up of 14 amino acids. In germline, CDR1 is SNHLY, CDR2 FYNNEI. Trimming took 7 bases from V and 4 from J; bases not matched to a gene: 8. The CDR3 spells CASIEIGQGTEAFF. As DNA, the CDR3 is TGTGCCAGCATTGAGATTGGACAGGGCACTGAAGCTTTCTTT.

Ten or more counts support this clonotype. This chain joins TRBV7-6 and TRBJ1-5; maybe TRBD1 (5 bases). Germline values: CDR1 SGHVS, CDR2 FNYEAQ. V was cut by 4 bases and J by 6 bases, with 13 bases left in between. The CDR3 totals 14 residues. The CDR3 region is CASSSDSFGQPQHF. In DNA, the CDR3 is TGTGCCAGCAGCTCCGACAGTTTTGGTCAGCCCCAGCATTTT.

This rearrangement joins TRBV27 to TRBJ2-3; no definite D call. This CDR3 has 11 amino acids. Germline loops: CDR1 MNHEY, CDR2 SMNVEV (reference sequence). Trimming removed 11 bases from V and 2 bases from J, with 8 bases in between. The CDR3 bases are TGTGCCTCACAAGACACAGATACGCAGTATTTT. It specifies CASQDTDTQYF.

This clonotype was seen only a few times. The J gene is TRBJ2-3, the V gene TRBV28; TRBD2 agrees at 10 bases. V gave up 7 bases and J gave up 4 bases; unmatched junction bases: 14. The CDR3 is 17 residues long. CDR1 is MDHEN, CDR2 SYDVKM, per germline. Here the CDR3 DNA reads TGTGCCAGCATCTGGGCTAGCGGGGGAAATATGGCAGATACGCAGTATTTT. It codes for CASIWASGGNMADTQYF.

The chain has TRBV18 and TRBJ2-7; no clear D. Germline values: CDR1 KGHSH, CDR2 LQKENI. The CDR3 is 14 residues long. V gave up 6 bases and J gave up 3 bases, with 15 bases separating them. The CDR3 region is CASSDPPVHYEQYF. The CDR3 DNA sequence: TGTGCCAGCTCCGACCCCCCCGTCCACTACGAGCAGTACTTC.

The chain recombines TRBV12-3 or TRBV12-4 with TRBJ2-5; 8 nucleotides match TRBD2. CDR3 length: 14 amino acids. V lost 4 bases, J lost 2 bases, and 3 bases stayed unmatched. CDR3 DNA sequence: TGTGCCAGCAGTTATACTAGCGGACAAGAGACCCAGTACTTC. It yields the protein CASSYTSGQETQYF.

This chain joins TRBV12-3 or TRBV12-4 and TRBJ2-1; 10 bases align to TRBD2. The ends lost 5 bases at V and 3 bases at J; junction bases unmatched: 4. The CDR3 contains 15 residues. CDR3 region: CASSPGLAIYNEQFF. CDR3 coding DNA: TGTGCCAGCAGTCCGGGACTAGCGATCTACAATGAGCAGTTCTTC.

This clonotype was recorded a few times. The chain couples TRBV4-1 to TRBJ1-5, with no clear D. The CDR3 runs to 14 residues. Germline V gene lookup returns CDR1 MGHRA and CDR2 YSYEKL. V lost 5 bases, J lost 9 bases, and 17 bases lay in between. The CDR3 DNA reads TGCGCCAGCAGCGCAACGCCGGGCCGGTCGCCCCAGCATTTT. Protein sequence: CASSATPGRSPQHF.

This chain uses TRBV4-2 with TRBJ1-6; no clear D gene. Deletions cut 0 bases from V and 6 bases from J, with 12 bases between. Germline V lookup: CDR1 LGHNA, CDR2 YNFKEQ. The CDR3 extends over 16 amino acids. The CDR3 region is CASSQESLASNSPLHF. DNA of the CDR3: TGTGCCAGCAGCCAAGAATCGTTGGCCAGTAATTCACCCCTCCACTTT.

This clonotype came up a few times. V gene TRBV7-6 combines with J gene TRBJ2-5; no definite D call. In germline, CDR1 is SGHVS, CDR2 FNYEAQ. This CDR3 comprises 16 residues. The V and J ends lost 3 bases and 4 bases respectively, with 18 bases between them. For the CDR3, the DNA is TGTGCCAGCAGCTTCACGGTGGTACCCTCGGTAGAGACCCAGTACTTC. Translation: CASSFTVVPSVETQYF.

This sequence joins TRBV19 and TRBJ1-6, with 12 nucleotides matching TRBD1. Looked up from germline, CDR1 is LNHDA and CDR2 is SQIVND (reference sequence). The ends lost 6 bases at V and 5 bases at J; junction bases unmatched: 8. The CDR3 consists of 17 residues. The CDR3 sequence is CASRSRDRGLNNSPLHF. The CDR3 DNA reads TGTGCCAGTAGGAGCCGGGACAGGGGGCTAAATAATTCACCCCTCCACTTT.

The chain combines TRBV7-6 with TRBJ2-5; 8 bases are a match to TRBD2. The ends lost 5 bases at V and 2 bases at J; junction bases unmatched: 7. Germline CDR1 and CDR2: SGHVS and FNYEAQ. This CDR3 is built from 15 residues. The CDR3 protein is CASSPYERGQETQYF. DNA for the CDR3: TGTGCCAGCAGCCCCTACGAGCGGGGGCAAGAGACCCAGTACTTC.

The chain recombines TRBV7-8 with TRBJ1-2, with a weak D call TRBD1 (5 bases). The V end was cut by 5 bases, the J end by 5 bases, with 15 bases between. The CDR3 sequence is 14 residues long. Germline CDR1 reads SGHVS; CDR2 reads FQNEAQ. CDR3 sequence (DNA): TGTGCCAGCAGCAGCCACGGGGCGTATTATGGCTACACCTTC. Its protein is CASSSHGAYYGYTF.

This clonotype was counted at least ten times. This chain connects TRBV7-9 to TRBJ2-7; D remains ambiguous. CDR1 and CDR2 (germline): SEHNR, FQNEAQ (reference sequence). The V end lost 3 bases, the J end lost 4 bases, and 13 bases lay between the germline ends. CDR3 length: 14 amino acids. The CDR3 spells CASSFTLMGYEQYF. CDR3 nucleotide sequence: TGTGCCAGCAGCTTCACATTGATGGGATACGAGCAGTACTTC.

The chain has TRBV7-2 and TRBJ1-5, with D tentatively TRBD1 (5 bases). Germline CDR1 SGHTA, CDR2 FQGNSA. CDR3 length: 18 amino acids. V lost 3 bases, J lost 2 bases, and 20 bases lay in between. The DNA of the CDR3 is TGTGCCAGCAGCTTGGGGCACGTTCAGGGTAGAGGCAATCAGCCCCAGCATTTT. Translated, it gives CASSLGHVQGRGNQPQHF.

V gene TRBV12-3 or TRBV12-4 combines with J gene TRBJ2-7, with 7 bases fitting TRBD1. The CDR3 length is 13 residues. Losses at the gene ends were 4 bases for V and 2 bases for J; bases not matched to a gene: 2. CDR3: CASSWTGPYEQYF. As DNA, the CDR3 is TGTGCCAGCAGTTGGACAGGCCCCTACGAGCAGTACTTC.

This clonotype has at least ten counts. The chain has TRBV7-2 and TRBJ1-2, with TRBD1 as a possible D gene (5 bases). The CDR3 is made up of 14 amino acids. V was cut by 2 bases and J by 4 bases, with 11 bases left in between. Germline CDR1 and CDR2: SGHTA and FQGNSA. CDR3 nucleotide sequence: TGTGCCAGCAGCTTACGGGAGACAGTCTATGGCTACACCTTC. It codes for CASSLRETVYGYTF.

J is TRBJ2-7 and V is TRBV5-5; 10 bases are a match to TRBD1. Germline-derived CDR1 and CDR2 are SGHKS and YYEKEE (reference sequence). V trimming: 6 bases; J trimming: 4 bases; junction bases outside the gene matches: 10. The CDR3 length is 15 residues. CDR3 sequence: CASTPTGQGGYEQYF. The DNA of the CDR3 is TGTGCCAGCACCCCCACCGGACAGGGGGGTTACGAGCAGTACTTC.